The 24 T cell receptor beta chains below come from one sample, sequenced in a study of blood T cell repertoires in COVID-19. Sequencing used immunoSEQ multiplex PCR; TCRdb keeps in-frame clones, though not all of them. The profile shows 200,000 to 250,000 clones, around four fifths of them singletons. Sequenced: peripheral blood. Receptors originate from an elderly woman with active or convalescent COVID-19.

The V call is TRBV4-2, the J call TRBJ1-1, with 7 positions matching TRBD1. CDR1 and CDR2 from the germline V gene are LGHNA and YNFKEQ. The CDR3 is 16 amino acids. After removal of 0 bases from V and 1 base from J, the junction contained 5 bases not matched to a gene. The CDR3, as DNA: TGTGCCAGCAGCCAAGATGGTAGGGGGCGGAACACTGAAGCTTTCTTT. Its protein product is CASSQDGRGRNTEAFF.

This rearrangement joins TRBV6-2 or TRBV6-3 to TRBJ2-3; 12 nucleotides align to TRBD1. This CDR3 region has 16 residues. From germline, CDR1 is MNHEY and CDR2 SVGEGT. V trimming: 5 bases; J trimming: 6 bases; junction bases outside the gene matches: 9. CDR3 nucleotide sequence: TGTGCCAGCAGTACCTCCGGGACAGGGGGCGATGATACGCAGTATTTT. It is translated as CASSTSGTGGDDTQYF.

This rearrangement joins TRBV2 to TRBJ1-1, with D perhaps TRBD1 (6 bases). The germline gives CDR1 SNHLY, CDR2 FYNNEI. This CDR3 has 13 residues. The V and J ends lost 6 bases and 12 bases respectively, with 20 bases between them. CDR3 sequence: CASRYRDTTSPFF. The CDR3 DNA reads TGTGCCAGCAGATACCGGGACACGACTTCACCTTTCTTT.

The V and J genes are TRBV5-1 and TRBJ2-2; TRBD2 matches at 9 bases. The germline V gene encodes CDR1 SGHRS and CDR2 YFSETQ. The CDR3 is made up of 17 amino acids. The V gene end was trimmed by 0 bases and the J gene end by 4 bases; junction bases not matched to a gene: 7. CDR3 residues: CASSLAALAGATGELFF. The CDR3 nucleotides are TGCGCCAGCAGCTTGGCTGCATTAGCGGGAGCCACCGGGGAGCTGTTTTTT.

V and J are TRBV6-2 or TRBV6-3 and TRBJ1-2, with 8 bases lining up with TRBD1. From germline, CDR1 is MNHEY and CDR2 SVGEGT. With V trimmed by 4 bases and J by 7 bases, 11 bases remained unmatched. This CDR3 comprises 15 residues. Written as DNA, the CDR3 is TGTGCCAGCAGTTGGCCCGGGACAGGTATTGTTGGCTACACCTTC. It is translated as CASSWPGTGIVGYTF.

This clone was recorded a few times. V usage is TRBV7-8 and J usage is TRBJ2-6; possible D gene TRBD1, 6 bases. Germline assignment: CDR1 SGHVS and CDR2 FQNEAQ. The CDR3 has 16 residues. V lost 5 bases to trimming and J lost 0 bases, with 11 bases between them. This chain's CDR3 is CASSREGGSGANVLTF. CDR3 coding DNA: TGTGCCAGCAGCCGGGAAGGGGGCTCTGGGGCCAACGTCCTGACTTTC.

V gene TRBV5-8 combines with J gene TRBJ2-5; 12 nucleotides agree with TRBD2. Germline assignment: CDR1 SGHTS and CDR2 YDEGEE. The CDR3 runs to 17 residues. V shed 4 bases, J shed 1 base, and the junction held 8 bases outside the gene matches. The CDR3, as DNA: TGTGCCAGCAGCCGGGGCAGGACTAGCGGGGCCCAAGAGACCCAGTACTTC. Translating gives CASSRGRTSGAQETQYF. Looking up the rest from reference TRBV5-8 and TRBJ2-5 gives the full variable domain: EAGVTQSPTHLIKTRGQQATLRCSPISGHTSVYWYQQALGLGLQFLLWYDEGEERNRGNFPPRFSGRQFPNYSSELNVNALELEDSALYLCASSRGRTSGAQETQYFGPGTRLLVL.

The rearrangement joins TRBV3-1 (or the pseudogene TRBV3-2) to TRBJ1-1, with no clear D. Germline CDR1 LGHDT, CDR2 YNNKEL (reference sequence). The CDR3 is 14 amino acids. The V end lost 4 bases, the J end lost 2 bases, and 11 bases lay between the germline ends. The CDR3 nucleotides read TGTGCCAGCAGCCTCCGGGATACCAACACTGAAGCTTTCTTT. Protein sequence: CASSLRDTNTEAFF.

Here the CDR3 DNA reads TGTGCCAGCTCACGAACGACAGGGGGGACCTACGAGCAGTACTTC. It is translated as CASSRTTGGTYEQYF. The chain joins TRBV18 to TRBJ2-7, with 9 bases identical to TRBD1. This CDR3 has 15 amino acids. CDR1 is KGHSH, CDR2 LQKENI, per germline. With 4 bases clipped from V and 2 bases from J, the junction kept 6 bases outside the gene matches.

The V gene is TRBV19, the J gene TRBJ2-2; 7 bases agree with TRBD2. The V gene's germline CDR1 is LNHDA and CDR2 SQIVND (reference sequence). J lost 0 bases, V lost 5 bases, and 6 bases had no gene match. The CDR3 runs to 16 residues. CDR3 loop: CASSLWLAANTGELFF. In nucleotides, the CDR3 is TGTGCCAGTAGTCTGTGGCTAGCGGCGAACACCGGGGAGCTGTTTTTT.

The rearrangement uses TRBV4-3 and TRBJ2-7; 7 bases align to TRBD1. J gave up 1 base and V 4 bases, and 4 bases lay outside the gene matches. The CDR3 totals 14 residues. The germline V gene has CDR1 LGHNA and CDR2 YSLEER. CDR3 region: CASSPAGGSYEQYF. CDR3 coding DNA: TGCGCCAGCAGCCCCGCAGGGGGTTCCTACGAGCAGTACTTC.

This clone occurred once. The chain is built from TRBV5-1 and TRBJ2-1, with a weak D call TRBD2 (6 bases). Germline CDR1 is SGHRS and CDR2 is YFSETQ. The CDR3 extends over 14 amino acids. V lost 4 bases, J lost 7 bases, and 15 bases lay in between. CDR3 nucleotide sequence: TGCGCCAGCAGCACCGGGACTCTGGGTAATGAGCAGTTCTTC. Translation: CASSTGTLGNEQFF. The variable domain in full, with the rest retrieved from reference TRBV5-1 and TRBJ2-1, is KAGVTQTPRYLIKTRGQQVTLSCSPISGHRSVSWYQQTPGQGLQFLFEYFSETQRNKGNFPGRFSGRQFSNSRSEMNVSTLELGDSALYLCASSTGTLGNEQFFGPGTRLTVL.

The genes are TRBV2 and TRBJ2-3, with D hard to call. The CDR3 spans 12 residues. Germline values: CDR1 SNHLY, CDR2 FYNNEI. Between the trimmed V and J ends, which lost 4 bases and 6 bases, there was a span of 8 bases. CDR3: CASSAYSDTQYF. The CDR3 coding sequence is TGTGCCAGCAGTGCCTACTCGGATACGCAGTATTTT.

V is TRBV7-2 and J is TRBJ2-7; 13 positions match TRBD2. Germline assignment: CDR1 SGHTA and CDR2 FQGNSA. The junction had 4 bases not matched to a gene; V was cut back by 5 bases and J by 6 bases. The CDR3 contains 14 residues. The CDR3 region has the DNA TGTGCCAGCAGCCCCCGGACTAGCGGGGGCGAGCAGTACTTC. Translated: CASSPRTSGGEQYF.

A few counts support this clone. Other nucleotide sequences in the sample specify the same CDR3. V usage is TRBV19 and J usage is TRBJ1-2, with a tentative D call TRBD1 (6 bases). Trimming left V 5 bases short and J 2 bases short, with 12 bases between. CDR3 length equals 14 residues. The germline V gene has CDR1 LNHDA and CDR2 SQIVND (reference sequence). The CDR3 DNA follows: TGTGCCAGTAGTCTCGGACAGACCAACTATGGCTACACCTTC. This encodes CASSLGQTNYGYTF.

The rearrangement links TRBV5-6 to TRBJ1-2; D is possibly TRBD1 (6 bases). The CDR3 has 12 residues. Germline values: CDR1 SGHDT, CDR2 YYEEEE. The V and J ends lost 4 bases and 7 bases respectively, with 11 bases between them. The CDR3 sequence is CASSPQGAGYTF. CDR3 in DNA: TGTGCCAGCAGCCCACAGGGCGCTGGCTACACCTTC.

V gene TRBV2 combines with J gene TRBJ1-6, with TRBD1 as a possible D gene (5 bases). The V end lost 6 bases, the J end lost 11 bases, and 17 bases lay between the germline ends. Germline V gives CDR1 SNHLY, CDR2 FYNNEI. The length of the CDR3 is 14 residues. CDR3 sequence (DNA): TGTGCCAGCAGCGGCGAGGGAGGGGCTCCACCCCTCCACTTT. Amino acid sequence: CASSGEGGAPPLHF. The whole variable domain, filled in from reference TRBV2 and TRBJ1-6, reads EPEVTQTPSHQVTQMGQEVILRCVPISNHLYFYWYRQILGQKVEFLVSFYNNEISEKSEIFDDQFSVERPDGSNFTLKIRSTKLEDSAMYFCASSGEGGAPPLHFGNGTRLTVT.

The chain is built from TRBV3-1 (or the pseudogene TRBV3-2) and TRBJ2-7; 12 bases line up with TRBD2. Germline trimming cut 3 bases from V and 6 bases from J; bases unmatched to any gene: 6. CDR1 and CDR2 from the germline V gene are LGHDT and YNNKEL (reference sequence). The CDR3 sequence is 15 residues long. The CDR3 region is CASSQWTSGMGEQYF. The CDR3 DNA follows: TGTGCCAGCAGCCAGTGGACTAGCGGGATGGGCGAGCAGTACTTC.

This chain uses TRBV27 with TRBJ2-7, with TRBD1 identical over 7 bases. CDR1 is MNHEY and CDR2 is SMNVEV in the germline V gene (reference sequence). The CDR3 spans 17 residues. V lost 4 bases, J lost 1 base, and 13 bases stayed unmatched. CDR3 amino acids: CASSSGQTRQLSYEQYF. CDR3 DNA sequence: TGTGCCAGCAGTTCGGGACAGACTCGTCAATTATCCTACGAGCAGTACTTC.

The chain couples TRBV7-9 to TRBJ1-4; D remains ambiguous. This CDR3 spans 12 amino acids. Germline lookup yields CDR1 SEHNR and CDR2 FQNEAQ (reference sequence). V shed 5 bases and J shed 5 bases, with 6 bases lying between them. The DNA of the CDR3 is TGTGCCAGCAGCCCCTCCAATGAAAAACTGTTTTTT. Translating gives CASSPSNEKLFF.

The CDR3 loop is CASRLGFTDTQYF. In DNA form, the CDR3 reads TGTGCCAGTAGACTTGGGTTCACAGATACGCAGTATTTT. V is TRBV2 and J is TRBJ2-3; D is unresolved. Germline CDR1 reads SNHLY; CDR2 reads FYNNEI. The CDR3 runs 13 residues. Trimming removed 9 bases from V and 2 bases from J, with 12 bases in between.

The rearrangement links TRBV4-3 to TRBJ1-4; 9 bases align to TRBD1. The trim removed 0 bases at V and 10 bases at J, leaving 6 bases unmatched. This CDR3 contains 15 residues. CDR1 is LGHNA and CDR2 is YSLEER in the germline V gene. The chain's CDR3 is CASSQDPGQGGKLFF. In DNA, the CDR3 is TGCGCCAGCAGCCAAGATCCGGGACAGGGAGGAAAACTGTTTTTT.

This clone was seen a few times. The chain links TRBV6-1 to TRBJ2-7; D possibly corresponds to TRBD2 (6 bases). The V end was cut by 3 bases, the J end by 7 bases, with 16 bases between. This CDR3 has 14 amino acids. Germline V lookup: CDR1 MNHNS, CDR2 SASEGT. The CDR3 sequence is CASSDTRGLREQYF. CDR3 bases: TGTGCCAGCAGTGATACGCGGGGCCTAAGGGAGCAGTACTTC.

The V call is TRBV27, the J call TRBJ2-7; 7 bases line up with TRBD2. Germline-derived CDR1 and CDR2 are MNHEY and SMNVEV (reference sequence). Trimming took 2 bases from V and 0 from J; bases not matched to a gene: 1. This CDR3 is built from 14 residues. The CDR3 DNA follows: TGTGCCAGCAGTTTACAGCGGGACTCCTACGAGCAGTACTTC. Encoded protein: CASSLQRDSYEQYF.